These 5 T cell receptor beta chains came from one sample sequenced in a study of blood T cell repertoires in COVID-19 (dated by TCRdb to the early 2020s). Library preparation used the immunoSEQ multiplex PCR assay. TCRdb limited this immuneACCESS table to in-frame rearrangements with V and J called. A share of clones is missing; checked studies link under half to unresolved V genes, and the rest is unexplained. The table for this sample lists over 250,000 clones; 85% to 90% of them were counted only once. Over 2% of the sample lies in the top ten. The sample was PBMCs or T cells enriched from blood (not recorded which). All receptors derive from a young woman who had recovered from COVID-19.

The chain has TRBV5-1 and TRBJ1-5; 8 bases align to TRBD1. Unmatched junction bases numbered 7, after V lost 4 bases and J lost 4 bases. The CDR3 is made up of 15 amino acids. Germline V gene data show CDR1 as SGHRS and CDR2 as YFSETQ. The CDR3, as DNA: TGCGCCAGCAGCCCCACCGGGACAGGTAATCAGCCCCAGCATTTT. This translates into CASSPTGTGNQPQHF.

V gene TRBV4-1 combines with J gene TRBJ1-2; 9 nucleotides line up with TRBD1. Unmatched junction bases numbered 8, after V lost 5 bases and J lost 4 bases. Looked up from germline, CDR1 is MGHRA and CDR2 is YSYEKL. The length of the CDR3 is 15 residues. CDR3: CASSYRGQSSYGYTF. CDR3 DNA: TGCGCCAGCAGCTACAGGGGGCAATCTAGCTATGGCTACACCTTC.

This clone was recorded only once. This chain uses TRBV19 with TRBJ2-4, with TRBD1 identical over 8 bases. The junction had 10 bases not matched to a gene; V was cut back by 8 bases and J by 1 base. The CDR3 runs 16 residues. The germline gives CDR1 LNHDA, CDR2 SQIVND (reference sequence). CDR3 sequence reads: CASSPGTGRAKNIQYF. In nucleotides, the CDR3 is TGTGCCAGTTCCCCCGGGACAGGCCGTGCCAAAAACATTCAGTACTTC. The whole variable domain, remainder taken from reference TRBV19 and TRBJ2-4, is DGGITQSPKYLFRKEGQNVTLSCEQNLNHDAMYWYRQDPGQGLRLIYYSQIVNDFQKGDIAEGYSVSREKKESFPLTVTSAQKNPTAFYLCASSPGTGRAKNIQYFGAGTRLSVL.

This clone has just a few counts. The chain employs TRBV7-9 and TRBJ1-4; D not resolved. The V end lost 5 bases, the J end lost 3 bases, and 19 bases lay between the germline ends. The CDR3 is 17 residues long. The germline V gene encodes CDR1 SEHNR and CDR2 FQNEAQ (reference sequence). Here the CDR3 reads CASSPLRGGSANEKLFF. In DNA form, the CDR3 reads TGTGCCAGCAGCCCCCTACGCGGAGGGTCGGCTAATGAAAAACTGTTTTTT.

The chain recombines TRBV28 with TRBJ2-2, with D unclear. There are 12 residues in the CDR3. CDR1 and CDR2 from the germline V gene are MDHEN and SYDVKM. Written as DNA, the CDR3 is TGTGCAATCGGATGGGCCACCGGGGAGCTGTTTTTT. This encodes CAIGWATGELFF.